This T cell receptor beta chain was observed in a study of control samples from healthy donors and cancer patients. Data came from immunoSEQ multiplex PCR; TCRdb stores just in-frame clones and leaves some out. The sample records tens of thousands of clones, around 95% being singletons. The CDR3 extends over 14 amino acids. Per the germline V gene, CDR1 is LNHDA and CDR2 is SQIVND (reference sequence). Trimming left V 1 base short and J 6 bases short, with 10 bases between. This rearrangement joins TRBV19 to TRBJ2-1; D is uncertain. The sequence came from a woman in her twenties or thirties in good health. Material: blood. The CDR3 loop is CASSIATGRNEQFF. In nucleotides, the CDR3 is TGTGCCAGTAGTATAGCTACGGGCCGCAATGAGCAGTTCTTC.